Listed here are 21 T cell receptor beta chains from one sample, sequenced in a study of CD8+CD57+ T cells in acquired aplastic anemia. The study profiled TCR beta VDJ and CDR3 using genomic DNA as template. One entry per CDR3 protein, called by TCRdb with MiXCR from the reads. This sample has about 200,000 distinct CDR3 sequences, with less than 75% found just once. Sequencing involved patients with CD8+CD57+ cell expansion previously shown by flow cytometry. Sequencing was done on a sample of sorted CD4+, CD8+, or CD8+CD57+ T cells (not recorded which) from PBMCs. These receptors came from a human donor with aplastic anemia.

The chain has TRBV20-1 and TRBJ2-5; the match to TRBD2 covers 9 bases. The CDR3 contains 17 residues. Germline V CDR1 and CDR2: DFQATT, SNEGSKA (reference sequence). V lost 3 bases to trimming and J lost 2 bases; unmatched junction nucleotides: 13. CDR3 nucleotide sequence: TGCAGTGCTAGCGGACCATCAGGGACTAGCAGTCAAGAGACCCAGTACTTC. This translates into CSASGPSGTSSQETQYF.

The chain joins TRBV7-8 to TRBJ1-5; D is undetermined. The CDR3 totals 13 residues. Germline V CDR1 and CDR2: SGHVS, FQNEAQ. Trimming removed 10 bases from V and 0 bases from J, with 10 bases in between. DNA of the CDR3: TGTGCCACCGACAAGATTAGCAATCAGCCCCAGCATTTT. Its translation is CATDKISNQPQHF.

The V and J genes are TRBV15 and TRBJ2-3, with 11 bases fitting TRBD1. The CDR3 length is 17 residues. Germline-derived CDR1 and CDR2 are LNHNV and YYDKDF (reference sequence). The V gene end was trimmed by 3 bases and the J gene end by 4 bases; junction bases not matched to a gene: 9. The CDR3 sequence is CATSSSRSGQGADTQYF. CDR3 DNA: TGTGCCACCAGCAGCTCCAGGTCGGGACAGGGGGCAGATACGCAGTATTTT.

The chain links TRBV2 to TRBJ2-3; TRBD2 matches 13 bases. Trimming cost V 8 bases and J 9 bases; bases outside gene matches: 14. This CDR3 spans 16 amino acids. From germline, CDR1 is SNHLY and CDR2 FYNNEI. CDR3 DNA: TGTGCCAGCGAGTCTACTAGCGGGGGGGGAGGAGGGACGCAGTATTTT. Protein: CASESTSGGGGGTQYF.

The chain uses TRBV7-9 and TRBJ1-2; weak D call: TRBD1 (5 bases). Germline loops: CDR1 SEHNR, CDR2 FQNEAQ (reference sequence). CDR3 length: 14 residues. V lost 5 bases and J lost 8, with 18 bases in between. The CDR3: CASSPKEGKRGYTF. The CDR3 nucleotides read TGTGCCAGCAGCCCTAAGGAGGGGAAGCGCGGCTACACCTTC.

This rearrangement joins TRBV10-2 to TRBJ2-7, with 7 bases aligning to TRBD2. The CDR3 contains 11 residues. The germline CDR1 and CDR2 sequences are WSHSY and SAAADI. V lost 8 bases to trimming and J lost 6 bases; unmatched junction nucleotides: 4. CDR3 DNA sequence: TGCGCCAGCGGGGGGGAGGGCGAGCAGTACTTC. This gives the protein CASGGEGEQYF.

This chain uses TRBV20-1 with TRBJ1-6, with a tentative D call TRBD1 (5 bases). The CDR3 consists of 14 residues. Looked up from germline, CDR1 is DFQATT and CDR2 is SNEGSKA (reference sequence). Trimming left V 4 bases short and J 9 bases short, with 16 bases between. Here the CDR3 DNA reads TGCAGTGCTACCGTCCGGGACGGTGTTTCACCCCTCCACTTT. This gives the protein CSATVRDGVSPLHF.

Concerning this clonotype: Being one base from a much bigger clone, this may be a read error. The J gene is TRBJ1-4, the V gene TRBV7-3, with D unresolved. This CDR3 spans 15 amino acids. Germline CDR1 is SGHTA and CDR2 is FQGTGA. CDR3 DNA sequence: TGTGCCAGCAGCTTAGAAGTCCTACATCCCCCAAAACTGTTATTT. Its translation is CASSLEVLHPPKLLF.

The chain carries TRBV7-8 and TRBJ1-5, with D possibly TRBD1 on 5 matching bases. The ends were cut back, 3 bases at V and 0 bases at J, with 9 bases in the middle. The V gene's germline CDR1 is SGHVS and CDR2 FQNEAQ. The CDR3 loop spans 15 amino acids. The CDR3, as DNA: TGTGCCAGCAGCTTTGACAGTTATAGCAATCAGCCCCAGCATTTT. This translates into CASSFDSYSNQPQHF.

With regard to this clonotype: An end of the junction differs from the germline gene, which may be a read error. This sequence joins TRBV10-2 and TRBJ2-5, with D possibly being TRBD2 (5 bases). CDR1 is WSHSY and CDR2 is SAAADI in the germline V gene. The CDR3 runs 13 residues. CDR3 DNA: TGCGCCAGCACTGAGGGCGTCCAAGAGACCCAGTACTTC. Residues: CASTEGVQETQYF.

Comment on this clonotype: A junction end diverges from the germline sequence, so it may reflect a read error. CDR3 residues: CASSVTTGASPDTQYF. In DNA, the CDR3 is TGCGCCAGCAGCGTGACGACCGGGGCCTCCCCAGATACGCAGTATTTT. This chain uses TRBV9 with TRBJ2-3; D is perhaps TRBD1 or TRBD2 (5 bases each). The CDR3 is 16 residues long. CDR1 SGDLS and CDR2 YYNGEE come from the germline V gene.

Ten or more counts support this clonotype. CDR3 nucleotides: TGTGCCAGCAGCGTAGATGTGGGCCTGGAGCAGTACTTC. This codes for CASSVDVGLEQYF. V and J are TRBV9 and TRBJ2-7; D ambiguous. CDR3 length: 13 residues. With 0 bases removed from V and 7 bases from J, the gap between germline ends came to 11 bases. CDR1 and CDR2 from the germline V gene are SGDLS and YYNGEE.

Ten or more counts support this clonotype. Relative to the germline gene, one junction end is altered; a read error may explain this. The chain uses TRBV5-6 and TRBJ2-7, with TRBD2 as a possible D gene (5 bases). The germline CDR1 and CDR2 sequences are SGHDT and YYEEEE. CDR3 length: 14 amino acids. This CDR3 reads CASSLGGLGYEQYF. The CDR3 coding sequence is TGCGCCAGCAGCTTGGGCGGGTTAGGCTACGAGCAGTACTTC.

The chain is built from TRBV20-1 and TRBJ2-1; TRBD1 matches at 8 bases. J gave up 2 bases and V 1 base, and 13 bases lay outside the gene matches. The CDR3 has 18 amino acids. CDR1 is DFQATT, CDR2 SNEGSKA, per germline (reference sequence). The CDR3 DNA reads as TGCAGTGCTAGAGGGCAGGGGGCTATCGGACTCGCCTACAATGAGCAGTTCTTC. This gives the protein CSARGQGAIGLAYNEQFF.

V gene TRBV24-1 combines with J gene TRBJ1-1, with unresolved D. The germline V gene encodes CDR1 KGHDR and CDR2 SFDVKD. CDR3 size: 12 residues. V gave up 4 bases and J gave up 1 base, with 3 bases separating them. The CDR3: CATSDPNTEAFF. The DNA for the CDR3 is TGTGCCACCAGTGACCCGAACACTGAAGCTTTCTTT.

V is TRBV7-9 and J is TRBJ2-2, with unresolved D. The germline V gene encodes CDR1 SEHNR and CDR2 FQNEAQ (reference sequence). Trimming took off 5 bases at V and 3 bases at J, with 10 bases between the two ends. This CDR3 is built from 14 residues. The CDR3 DNA follows: TGTGCCAGCAGCCCCACCACCGACACCGGGGAGCTGTTTTTT. It is translated as CASSPTTDTGELFF.

This clonotype showed up many times. The chain links TRBV11-2 to TRBJ1-1, with D possibly matching TRBD1 (6 bases). This CDR3 has 14 amino acids. V was pared by 1 base and J by 4 bases, with 10 bases between. Germline V gene data show CDR1 as SGHAT and CDR2 as FQNNGV. As DNA, the CDR3 is TGTGCCAGCAGCTTAGTAGGGGGTATCACTGAAGCTTTCTTT. Protein: CASSLVGGITEAFF.

The CDR3 sequence is CAIRVAGGDGSEQFF. CDR3 bases: TGTGCCATCAGAGTAGCGGGGGGGGACGGGAGTGAGCAGTTCTTC. The J gene is TRBJ2-1, the V gene TRBV10-3; 11 bases agree with TRBD2. There are 15 residues in the CDR3. Trimming removed 6 bases from V and 9 bases from J; junction bases left unmatched: 10. Germline V gene data show CDR1 as ENHRY and CDR2 as SYGVKD.

The V call is TRBV20-1, the J call TRBJ1-1; D might be TRBD1 (5 bases). Germline V lookup: CDR1 DFQATT, CDR2 SNEGSKA (reference sequence). Trimming pared 0 bases from V and 6 bases from J, leaving 14 bases between. This CDR3 region has 14 residues. DNA for the CDR3: TGCAGTGCTAGAGAACAGGCCGGGTTCTCTGAAGCTTTCTTT. This codes for CSAREQAGFSEAFF.

The chain joins TRBV9 to TRBJ1-4; no definite D call. The length of the CDR3 is 14 residues. The germline V gene encodes CDR1 SGDLS and CDR2 YYNGEE. The germline V and J ends were trimmed by 2 bases and 4 bases, with 9 bases remaining between them. CDR3: CASSVGSNNEKLFF. The CDR3 nucleotides read TGTGCCAGCAGCGTCGGGTCTAATAATGAAAAACTGTTTTTT.

V is TRBV7-2 and J is TRBJ2-5; D uncertain. Looked up from germline, CDR1 is SGHTA and CDR2 is FQGNSA. The CDR3 runs 13 residues. Trimming took off 6 bases at V and 5 bases at J, with 13 bases between the two ends. CDR3 nucleotides: TGTGCCAGCAGTTCTAGACTGACGGAGACCCAGTACTTC. Protein product: CASSSRLTETQYF.